What follows are 3 T cell receptor beta chains derived from one specimen sequenced in a study of blood T cell repertoires in COVID-19. Using immunoSEQ multiplex PCR, the repertoire was profiled, and TCRdb retains in-frame clones only, with some absent. Here the sample spans around 700,000 clones, 75% to 90% being singletons. The specimen sequenced was peripheral blood. The receptors were gathered from a woman aged 18-29 years with acute or convalescent COVID-19.

The chain combines TRBV5-1 with TRBJ1-1; no definite D call. Germline CDR1 and CDR2: SGHRS and YFSETQ. Trimming pared 0 bases from V and 4 bases from J, leaving 10 bases between. CDR3 size: 14 residues. The CDR3 DNA reads as TGCGCCAGCAGCTTGGTCGGCGGCTCCACTGAAGCTTTCTTT. Translating it yields CASSLVGGSTEAFF.

V gene TRBV5-1 combines with J gene TRBJ1-2; 7 positions agree with TRBD1. There are 15 residues in the CDR3. With 4 bases clipped from V and 4 bases from J, the junction kept 10 bases outside the gene matches. Per germline, CDR1 SGHRS and CDR2 YFSETQ. This CDR3 reads CASSTELTGAYGYTF. The CDR3 region has the DNA TGCGCCAGCAGCACGGAATTAACAGGGGCCTATGGCTACACCTTC.

The chain combines TRBV24-1 with TRBJ1-5; unclear D gene. Germline lookup yields CDR1 KGHDR and CDR2 SFDVKD. Trimming removed 5 bases from V and 15 bases from J, with 13 bases in between. The CDR3 sequence is 11 residues long. CDR3 DNA sequence: TGTGCCACCAGTGCCCTACCCCTCACGCATTTT. As protein: CATSALPLTHF.